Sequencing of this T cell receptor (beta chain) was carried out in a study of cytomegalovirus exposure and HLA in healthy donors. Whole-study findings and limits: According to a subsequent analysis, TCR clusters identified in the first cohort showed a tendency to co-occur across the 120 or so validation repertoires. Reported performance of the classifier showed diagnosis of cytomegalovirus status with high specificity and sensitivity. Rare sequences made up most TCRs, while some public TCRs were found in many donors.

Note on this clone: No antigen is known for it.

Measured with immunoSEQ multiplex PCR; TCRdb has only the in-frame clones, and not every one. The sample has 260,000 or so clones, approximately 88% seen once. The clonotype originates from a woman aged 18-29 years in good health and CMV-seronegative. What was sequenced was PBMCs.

CDR3 in amino acids: CASIAGQANYGYTF. DNA of the CDR3: TGTGCCAGTATAGCGGGGCAGGCTAACTATGGCTACACCTTC. The genes are TRBV19 and TRBJ1-2; a weak D match, TRBD1 (5 bases). CDR1 is LNHDA, CDR2 SQIVND, per germline (reference sequence). CDR3 length: 14 residues. Trimming left V 7 bases short and J 0 bases short, with 12 bases between.